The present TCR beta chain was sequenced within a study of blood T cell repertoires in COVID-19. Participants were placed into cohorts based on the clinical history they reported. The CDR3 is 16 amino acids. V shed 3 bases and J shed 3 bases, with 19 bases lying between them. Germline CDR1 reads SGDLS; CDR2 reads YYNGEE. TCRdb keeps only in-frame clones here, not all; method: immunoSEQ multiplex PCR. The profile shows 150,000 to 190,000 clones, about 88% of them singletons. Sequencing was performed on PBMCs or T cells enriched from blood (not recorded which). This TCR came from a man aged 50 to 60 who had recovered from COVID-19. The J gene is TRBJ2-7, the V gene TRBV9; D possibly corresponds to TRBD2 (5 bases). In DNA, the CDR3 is TGTGCCAGCAGCGCAGGAGGTGGCCCTTTGGGCTACGAGCAGTACTTC. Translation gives CASSAGGGPLGYEQYF.